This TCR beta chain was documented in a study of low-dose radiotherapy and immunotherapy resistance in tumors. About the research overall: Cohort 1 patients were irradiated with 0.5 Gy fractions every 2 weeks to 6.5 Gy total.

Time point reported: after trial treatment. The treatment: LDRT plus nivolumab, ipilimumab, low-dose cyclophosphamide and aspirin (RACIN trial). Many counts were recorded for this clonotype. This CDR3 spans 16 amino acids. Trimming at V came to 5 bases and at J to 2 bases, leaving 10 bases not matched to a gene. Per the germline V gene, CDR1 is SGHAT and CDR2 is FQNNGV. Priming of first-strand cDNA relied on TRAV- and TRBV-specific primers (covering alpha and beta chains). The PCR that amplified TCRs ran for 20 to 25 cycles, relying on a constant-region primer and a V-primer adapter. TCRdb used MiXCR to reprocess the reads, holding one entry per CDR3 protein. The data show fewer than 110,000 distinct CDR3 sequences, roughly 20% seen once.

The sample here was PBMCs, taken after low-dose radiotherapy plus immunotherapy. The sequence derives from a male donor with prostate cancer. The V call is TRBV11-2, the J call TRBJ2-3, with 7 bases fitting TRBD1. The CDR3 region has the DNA TGTGCCAGCAGCATCGGGACAGTGGGGTACACAGATACGCAGTATTTT. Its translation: CASSIGTVGYTDTQYF. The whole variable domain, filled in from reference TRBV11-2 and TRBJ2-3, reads EAGVAQSPRYKIIEKRQSVAFWCNPISGHATLYWYQQILGQGPKLLIQFQNNGVVDDSQLPKDRFSAERLKGVDSTLKIQPAKLEDSAVYLCASSIGTVGYTDTQYFGPGTRLTVL.